Listed below are T cell receptor beta chains from one sample, sequenced in a study of human T cells and chemical hapten exposure. TCRdb processed the RACE reads anew with MiXCR; each CDR3 protein has one entry. This sample yields 180,000 or so distinct CDR3 sequences, of which roughly 15% are seen a single time; 1.7% belongs to the top ten. Sequenced here: whole blood, sampled in connection with sensitization to the hapten diphenylcyclopropenone (DPC). Every receptor here comes from a woman in her thirties with alopecia areata. Some clones in this sample may be carry-over from other donors' samples. Each CDR3 is given with its conserved first and last residue. D genes are given only for firm matches. Clone size is not always given. Where it is, it says once, few, many or a class for expanded clones.

TRBJ2-3	many	TRBV18	TRBD2	15	CASSPPGLAGDTQYF	TGTGCCAGCTCACCCCCCGGACTAGCGGGGGATACGCAGTATTTT
TRBJ1-5	once	TRBV19	TRBD1	15	CASRGQGSRNQPQHF	TGTGCCAGTAGAGGACAGGGTAGTCGCAATCAGCCCCAGCATTTT
TRBJ2-3	few	TRBV5-4	TRBD2	16	CASSLALAGAADTQYF	TGTGCCAGCAGCTTGGCCTTAGCGGGAGCCGCAGATACGCAGTATTTT
TRBJ1-1	many	TRBV28	-	12	CASSLQNTEAFF	TGTGCCAGCAGTTTGCAGAACACTGAAGCTTTCTTT
TRBJ2-1	-	TRBV18	-	12	CASSPTGHEQFF	TGTGCCAGCTCACCCACGGGACATGAGCAGTTCTTC
TRBJ2-7	-	TRBV9	-	16	CASSATGRQGLYEQYF	TGTGCCAGCAGCGCAACAGGGCGCCAGGGACTCTACGAGCAGTACTTC
TRBJ1-5	-	TRBV6-6	-	14	CASKAVNSNQPQHF	TGTGCCAGCAAGGCAGTGAACAGCAATCAGCCCCAGCATTTT
TRBJ2-7	many	TRBV29-1	TRBD1	12	CSVGQGAYEQYF	TGCAGCGTTGGACAGGGGGCCTACGAGCAGTACTTC
TRBJ2-1	few	TRBV4-2	TRBD2	18	CASSQVVGAGGLYNEQFF	TGTGCCAGCAGCCAAGTGGTGGGCGCGGGGGGCCTTTACAATGAGCAGTTCTTC
TRBJ2-1	-	TRBV12-3/TRBV12-4	-	15	CASSLEGGTYNEQFF	TGTGCCAGCAGTTTAGAGGGGGGCACCTACAATGAGCAGTTCTTC
TRBJ2-1	-	TRBV7-2	-	14	CASSLSPGGGEQFF	TGTGCCAGCAGCTTATCACCAGGTGGGGGTGAGCAGTTCTTC
TRBJ1-2	-	TRBV7-8	-	13	CASSFYNLYGYTF	TGTGCCAGCAGCTTCTACAACCTCTATGGCTACACCTTC
TRBJ1-5	few	TRBV11-2	-	13	CASSTDRGQPQHF	TGTGCCAGCAGCACAGACCGGGGGCAGCCCCAGCATTTT
TRBJ2-7	few	TRBV9	TRBD2	17	CASSVGLAGGFSYEQYF	TGTGCCAGCAGCGTAGGCCTAGCGGGGGGCTTCTCCTACGAGCAGTACTTC
TRBJ2-1	-	TRBV20-1	-	11	CSAGPNNEQFF	TGCAGTGCCGGACCAAACAATGAGCAGTTCTTC
TRBJ2-2	few	TRBV27	TRBD1	16	CASSPPGTGAAGELFF	TGTGCCAGCAGTCCCCCAGGGACAGGGGCCGCCGGGGAGCTGTTTTTT
TRBJ1-5	few	TRBV7-6	TRBD1	16	CASSLDVGTVNQPQHF	TGTGCCAGCAGCTTAGATGTCGGGACAGTCAATCAGCCCCAGCATTTT
TRBJ2-7	few	TRBV5-1	TRBD2	15	CASSFLASGSYEQYF	TGCGCCAGCAGCTTTCTTGCTAGCGGGTCCTACGAGCAGTACTTC
TRBJ1-1	many	TRBV30	TRBD1	11	CAWARDRGAFF	TGTGCCTGGGCCCGGGACAGGGGAGCTTTCTTT
TRBJ2-1	few	TRBV7-2	-	13	CASSLDPNNEQFF	TGTGCCAGCAGCTTAGATCCCAACAATGAGCAGTTCTTC
TRBJ2-7	few	TRBV20-1	-	14	CSASVDRNSYEQYF	TGCAGTGCTAGTGTAGACAGAAACTCCTACGAGCAGTACTTC
TRBJ2-6	-	TRBV4-3	-	16	CASGQDGYSGANVLTF	TGCGCCAGCGGCCAGGACGGGTACTCTGGGGCCAACGTCCTGACTTTC
TRBJ1-2	few	TRBV3-1	-	12	CASSQDRWSHTF	TGTGCCAGCAGCCAAGACAGGTGGTCTCACACCTTC
TRBJ1-1	few	TRBV29-1	-	14	CSVKRTAMNTEAFF	TGCAGCGTCAAACGGACAGCCATGAACACTGAAGCTTTCTTT
TRBJ2-7	many	TRBV20-1	TRBD2	16	CSARDPTSGFTYEQYF	TGCAGTGCTAGAGATCCCACTAGCGGATTCACCTACGAGCAGTACTTC
TRBJ1-2	few	TRBV4-1	-	15	CASSQDNQGLAGYTF	TGCGCCAGCAGCCAAGACAATCAGGGGTTGGCTGGCTACACCTTC
TRBJ1-1	many	TRBV5-1	TRBD1	16	CASSSTKTGVNTEAFF	TGCGCCAGCAGCTCTACGAAGACAGGGGTGAACACTGAAGCTTTCTTT
TRBJ2-1	-	TRBV9	-	18	CASSVAQTGRALYNEQFF	TGTGCCAGCAGCGTAGCTCAGACCGGACGGGCGCTTTACAATGAGCAGTTCTTC
TRBJ2-5	many	TRBV7-3	TRBD1	15	CASSPQGDRVATQYF	TGTGCCAGCAGCCCCCAAGGGGACAGGGTTGCGACCCAGTACTTC
TRBJ1-3	-	TRBV6-2/TRBV6-3	-	16	CASSTDRPSSGNTIYF	TGTGCCAGCAGTACGGACCGACCGAGCTCTGGAAACACCATATATTTT
TRBJ1-1	few	TRBV2	TRBD1	14	CASGMTGVDTEAFF	TGTGCCAGCGGAATGACAGGGGTCGATACTGAAGCTTTCTTT
TRBJ2-3	few	TRBV7-7	-	15	CASSPGGSFTDTQYF	TGTGCTAGCAGCCCAGGTGGTAGCTTCACAGATACGCAGTATTTT
TRBJ1-2	few	TRBV11-2	-	15	CASSQTGTTPGGYTF	TGTGCCAGCAGCCAGACCGGGACGACGCCGGGAGGCTACACCTTC
TRBJ2-1	-	TRBV9	TRBD2	17	CASSVVPTSGSPNEQFF	TGTGCCAGCAGCGTAGTCCCAACTAGCGGGAGTCCCAATGAGCAGTTCTTC
TRBJ2-1	many	TRBV6-2/TRBV6-3	-	15	CASGQTYGSYNEQFF	TGTGCCAGCGGTCAGACTTACGGCTCCTACAATGAGCAGTTCTTC
TRBJ2-3	few	TRBV5-1	TRBD2	16	CASSSRTSGDTDTQYF	TGCGCCAGCAGCTCTAGGACTAGCGGGGACACAGATACGCAGTATTTT
TRBJ2-1	many	TRBV7-2	-	11	CASSINNEQFF	TGTGCCAGCAGCATCAATAATGAGCAGTTCTTC
TRBJ1-5	many	TRBV5-1	TRBD1	17	CASSLEPRGTGAQPQHF	TGCGCCAGCAGCTTGGAACCCCGTGGGACAGGGGCTCAGCCCCAGCATTTT
TRBJ1-1	-	TRBV7-9	TRBD1	14	CASLPGQLNTEAFF	TGTGCCAGCCTGCCGGGACAGCTGAACACTGAAGCTTTCTTT
TRBJ1-3	-	TRBV28	-	14	CASSPGFTRGTIYF	TGTGCCAGCAGCCCAGGGTTCACTCGGGGCACCATATATTTT
TRBJ2-3	few	TRBV29-1	TRBD2	16	CSVEAAAGVPPDTQYF	TGCAGCGTTGAAGCTGCAGCGGGAGTCCCCCCAGATACGCAGTATTTT
TRBJ1-5	many	TRBV29-1	-	13	CSVEENSNQPQHF	TGCAGCGTTGAGGAGAATAGCAATCAGCCCCAGCATTTT
TRBJ1-6	few	TRBV6-2/TRBV6-3	-	15	CASSYASSYNSPLHF	TGTGCCAGCAGTTATGCGAGCTCCTATAATTCACCCCTCCACTTT
TRBJ2-1	few	TRBV28	-	13	CASSLDEYNEQFF	TGTGCCAGCAGTCTGGACGAATACAATGAGCAGTTCTTC
TRBJ2-7	-	TRBV6-2/TRBV6-3	-	14	CASWSQRSSYEQYF	TGTGCCAGTTGGAGTCAGCGGAGCTCCTACGAGCAGTACTTC
TRBJ2-1	few	TRBV29-1	-	15	CSVEDRWRTSNEQFF	TGCAGCGTTGAAGATCGGTGGAGGACGAGCAATGAGCAGTTCTTC
TRBJ1-1	few	TRBV4-3	-	14	CASSQDDRNTEAFF	TGCGCCAGCAGCCAAGACGACAGGAACACTGAAGCTTTCTTT
TRBJ2-1	many	TRBV6-5	-	15	CASSYIQSSYNEQFF	TGTGCCAGCAGTTACATACAGAGCTCCTACAATGAGCAGTTCTTC
TRBJ2-5	-	TRBV3-1	-	13	CASSQDPGETQYF	TGTGCCAGCAGCCAAGATCCGGGCGAGACCCAGTACTTC
TRBJ2-2	-	TRBV29-1	-	12	CSVAGNTGELFF	TGCAGCGTTGCCGGGAACACCGGGGAGCTGTTTTTT
TRBJ1-5	many	TRBV6-5	TRBD1	14	CASSYQGVESPQHF	TGTGCCAGCAGTTACCAGGGGGTCGAATCACCCCAGCATTTT
TRBJ2-1	few	TRBV6-2/TRBV6-3	-	12	CASSYDRGEQFF	TGTGCCAGCAGTTATGACCGCGGCGAGCAGTTCTTC
TRBJ1-6	-	TRBV7-2	-	14	CASSGGDYNSPLHF	TGTGCCAGCAGCGGGGGGGATTATAATTCACCCCTCCACTTT
TRBJ2-3	-	TRBV20-1	-	11	CSVQSSDTQYF	TGCAGTGTGCAGAGTTCAGATACGCAGTATTTT
TRBJ1-5	-	TRBV20-1	-	14	CSARPFSLAEPQHF	TGCAGTGCTAGACCTTTCTCTTTGGCAGAGCCCCAGCATTTT
TRBJ1-3	-	TRBV11-3	-	15	CASSLGDAARNTIYF	TGTGCCAGCAGCTTAGGGGACGCAGCCCGGAACACCATATATTTT
TRBJ2-5	-	TRBV3-1	TRBD2	16	CASSRGLAGYQETQYF	TGTGCCAGCAGCCGGGGACTAGCGGGATACCAAGAGACCCAGTACTTC
TRBJ2-1	few	TRBV29-1	TRBD1	12	CSATPGGNEQFF	TGCAGCGCCACTCCAGGGGGCAATGAGCAGTTCTTC